This passage covers 7 T cell receptor beta chains from one sample sequenced in a study of CD8+ T cells in alopecia areata (dated by TCRdb to the late 2010s). What the time point label conveys for this sample: baseline before oral tofacitinib. The method was the immunoSEQ multiplex PCR assay. RNA was extracted from all samples and reverse transcribed into cDNA, which served as template for TCR sequencing. What TCRdb holds here is the immuneACCESS table cut down to in-frame rearrangements. Part of the clones is not present; checked against another copy, under half of the missing clones reflect an unresolved V gene, and the others are unexplained. The sample table contains roughly 150,000 clones; only one count was recorded for about 89% of them. Together, the top ten hold approximately 15% of the sample. Here the sequenced sample was CD8+ T cells sorted from blood, taken at week 0. These receptors all stem from a human donor with alopecia areata.

The chain recombines TRBV11-2 with TRBJ2-1; D perhaps matches TRBD2 (6 bases). V was pared by 4 bases and J by 3 bases, with 16 bases between. This CDR3 is 16 amino acids long. Looked up from germline, CDR1 is SGHAT and CDR2 is FQNNGV. For the CDR3, the DNA is TGTGCCAGCAGCTCTATCCACTTAGCGGACTACAATGAGCAGTTCTTC. It codes for CASSSIHLADYNEQFF.

The chain combines TRBV7-2 with TRBJ2-1; the match to TRBD2 covers 14 bases. This CDR3 has 15 residues. The V gene's germline CDR1 is SGHTA and CDR2 FQGNSA. V gave up 5 bases and J gave up 9 bases; unmatched junction bases: 6. The CDR3, as DNA: TGTGCCAGCAGCCCAGGACTAGCGGGAGGCACTGAGCAGTTCTTC. Its translation is CASSPGLAGGTEQFF.

The chain couples TRBV7-9 to TRBJ2-7; D not certain. The V and J ends lost 0 bases and 7 bases respectively, with 7 bases between them. The CDR3 has 12 amino acids. The germline V gene encodes CDR1 SEHNR and CDR2 FQNEAQ (reference sequence). The CDR3 DNA is TGTGCCAGCAGCTTAGCTGCAAGGGAGCAGTACTTC. Residues: CASSLAAREQYF.

The chain has TRBV11-2 and TRBJ2-7, with TRBD2 matching 9 bases. CDR3 length: 14 amino acids. Germline CDR1 SGHAT, CDR2 FQNNGV. V lost 6 bases and J lost 3; bases outside the gene matches: 6. CDR3 sequence reads: CASRKAGGLYEQYF. CDR3 coding DNA: TGTGCCAGCAGAAAAGCGGGGGGCCTCTACGAGCAGTACTTC.

V usage is TRBV27 and J usage is TRBJ2-7; D is undetermined. V lost 5 bases, J lost 1 base, and 9 bases lay in between. CDR3 length: 13 amino acids. Germline V lookup: CDR1 MNHEY, CDR2 SMNVEV (reference sequence). This chain's CDR3 is CASSPGSSYEQYF. In DNA, the CDR3 is TGTGCCAGCAGTCCCGGAAGTTCCTACGAGCAGTACTTC.

The V gene is TRBV30, the J gene TRBJ2-1; TRBD2 agrees at 8 bases. CDR1 is GTSNPN, CDR2 SVGIG, per germline (reference sequence). This CDR3 is 16 amino acids long. V lost 3 bases to trimming and J lost 1 base; unmatched junction nucleotides: 8. The CDR3 nucleotides read TGTGCCTGGAGCGGCGACAGCGGGAGTTCCTACAATGAGCAGTTCTTC. Protein sequence: CAWSGDSGSSYNEQFF. Supplemented by reference TRBV30 and TRBJ2-1, the full variable domain reads SQTIHQWPATLVQPVGSPLSLECTVEGTSNPNLYWYRQAAGRGLQLLFYSVGIGQISSEVPQNLSASRPQDRQFILSSKKLLLSDSGFYLCAWSGDSGSSYNEQFFGPGTRLTVL.

This chain uses TRBV5-1 with TRBJ2-1, with 12 bases lining up with TRBD1. Germline V gives CDR1 SGHRS, CDR2 YFSETQ. The CDR3 covers 16 residues. The J segment lost 7 bases and the V segment lost 3 bases, leaving 8 bases of the junction unmatched. The CDR3: CASSSRDRGLENEQFF. DNA of the CDR3: TGCGCCAGCAGCTCCCGGGACAGGGGGCTGGAAAATGAGCAGTTCTTC. The full variable domain, completed using reference TRBV5-1 and TRBJ2-1, is KAGVTQTPRYLIKTRGQQVTLSCSPISGHRSVSWYQQTPGQGLQFLFEYFSETQRNKGNFPGRFSGRQFSNSRSEMNVSTLELGDSALYLCASSSRDRGLENEQFFGPGTRLTVL.